This T cell receptor beta chain was retrieved from a study of cytomegalovirus exposure and HLA in healthy donors. A remark on this clone: Its antigen remains unidentified.

V was clipped by 5 bases and J by 5 bases; unmatched bases: 5. There are 13 residues in the CDR3. CDR1 and CDR2 (germline): SGHAT, FQNNGV. Primers: 60 Vbeta forward and 13 Jbeta reverse. Sequencing used immunoSEQ multiplex PCR; TCRdb keeps in-frame clones, though not all of them. The sample gives around 180,000 clones, 70% to 80% of which show up once; approximately 1.5% is in the top ten. Study findings and constraints: Later on, an analysis showed TCR association rates differing by HLA locus, with DRB1 the most and HLA-C the fewest. There were several of the most significant clusters that appeared linked to common viral pathogens in a later analysis.

Sequencing input: PBMCs. The sequence derives from a woman aged 25-40 years in good health and CMV-seropositive. The chain has TRBV11-2 and TRBJ2-5, with 7 positions matching TRBD2. The CDR3 DNA follows: TGTGCCAGCAGCCCCGGACTAGTGGAGACCCAGTACTTC. Protein sequence: CASSPGLVETQYF.